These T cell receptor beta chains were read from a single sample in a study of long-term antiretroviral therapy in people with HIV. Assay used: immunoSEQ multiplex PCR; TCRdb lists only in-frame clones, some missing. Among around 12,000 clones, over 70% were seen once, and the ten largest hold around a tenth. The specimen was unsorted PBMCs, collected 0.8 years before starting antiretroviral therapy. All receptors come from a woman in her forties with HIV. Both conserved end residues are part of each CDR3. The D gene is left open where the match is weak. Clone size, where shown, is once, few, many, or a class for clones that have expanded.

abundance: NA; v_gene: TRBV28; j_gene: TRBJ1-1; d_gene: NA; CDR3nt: TGTGCCAGCAGTTTCCGCGACCGATATGAAGCTTTCTTT; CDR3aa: CASSFRDRYEAFF
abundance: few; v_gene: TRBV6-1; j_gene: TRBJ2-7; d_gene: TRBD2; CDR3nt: TGTGCCAGCAGTGAGGGTTATAGCGGGAGTAACGAGCAGTACTTC; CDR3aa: CASSEGYSGSNEQYF
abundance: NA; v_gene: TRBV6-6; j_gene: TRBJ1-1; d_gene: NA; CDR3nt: TGTGCCAGCAGTTACCCCGACAGAGCCACTGAAGCTTTCTTT; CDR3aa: CASSYPDRATEAFF
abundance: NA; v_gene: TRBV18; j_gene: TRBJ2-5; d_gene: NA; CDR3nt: TGTGCCAGCTCATCTCGTCTAGGCTCGGGGTACCAAGAGACCCAGTACTTC; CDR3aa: CASSSRLGSGYQETQYF
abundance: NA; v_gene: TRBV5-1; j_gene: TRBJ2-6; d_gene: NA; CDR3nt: TGCGCCAGCAGCTTGGGACAGGACAACGTCCTGACTTTC; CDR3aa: CASSLGQDNVLTF
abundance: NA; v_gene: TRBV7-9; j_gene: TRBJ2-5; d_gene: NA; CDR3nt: TGTGCCAGCAGCTTAATCGGTGAGACCCAGTACTTC; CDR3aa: CASSLIGETQYF
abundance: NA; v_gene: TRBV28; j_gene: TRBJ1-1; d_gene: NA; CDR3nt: TGTGCCAGCAGTTTTTTCCCTGAAGCTTTCTTT; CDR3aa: CASSFFPEAFF
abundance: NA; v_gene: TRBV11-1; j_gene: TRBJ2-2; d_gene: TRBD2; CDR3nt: TGTGCCAGCAGCTTAATAGCTAGCGGGAGAACCGGGGAGCTGTTTTTT; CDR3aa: CASSLIASGRTGELFF
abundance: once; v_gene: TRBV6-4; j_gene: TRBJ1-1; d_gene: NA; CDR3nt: TGTGCCAGCAGTGACCCCAGGACTGAAGCTTTCTTT; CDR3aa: CASSDPRTEAFF
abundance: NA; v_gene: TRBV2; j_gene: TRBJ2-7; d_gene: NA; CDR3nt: TGTGCCAGCAGTGAGTCCCCTTCCTACGAGCAGTACTTC; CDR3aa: CASSESPSYEQYF
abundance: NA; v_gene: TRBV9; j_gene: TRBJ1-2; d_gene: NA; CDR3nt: TGTGCCAGCAGCGGGGTTGGCGGCTACACCTTC; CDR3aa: CASSGVGGYTF
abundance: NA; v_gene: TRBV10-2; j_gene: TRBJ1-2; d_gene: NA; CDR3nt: TGCGCCAGCGGGGCGGGGGATGGCTACACCTTC; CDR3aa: CASGAGDGYTF
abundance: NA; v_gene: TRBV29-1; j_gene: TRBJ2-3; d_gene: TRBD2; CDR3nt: TGCAGCGTTGACGGGGTTCCTAGCGGGAGGACAGATACGCAGTATTTT; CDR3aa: CSVDGVPSGRTDTQYF
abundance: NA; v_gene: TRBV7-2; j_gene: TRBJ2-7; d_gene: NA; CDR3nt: TGTGCCAGCAGCTTAGCGGACGGGCCCTCCTACGAGCAGTACTTC; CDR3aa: CASSLADGPSYEQYF
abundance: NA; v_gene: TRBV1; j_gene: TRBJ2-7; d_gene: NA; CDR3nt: TGCACCAGGCGAATAGCGGGAACGGTTTGGTACGAGCAGTACTTC; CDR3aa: CTRRIAGTVWYEQYF
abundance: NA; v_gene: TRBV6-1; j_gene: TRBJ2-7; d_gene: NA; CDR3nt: TGTGCCAGCAGTGAATCGAGGAACGAGCAGTACTTC; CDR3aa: CASSESRNEQYF
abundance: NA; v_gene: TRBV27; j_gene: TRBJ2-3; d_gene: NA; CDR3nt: TGTGCCAGCAGTTTATTGGGTTTGAGGGGTCATAGCGCAGATACGCAGTATTTT; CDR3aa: CASSLLGLRGHSADTQYF
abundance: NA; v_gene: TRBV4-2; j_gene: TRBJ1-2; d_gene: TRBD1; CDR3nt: TGTGCCAGCAGCTCCCCTAAACTTGGACAGGACTATGGCTACACCTTC; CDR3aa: CASSSPKLGQDYGYTF
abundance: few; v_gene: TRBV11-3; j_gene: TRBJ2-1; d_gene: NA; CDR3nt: TGTGCCAGCAGGGGGCCGGGAGAAGCGGCCAACAATGAGCAGTTCTTC; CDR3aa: CASRGPGEAANNEQFF
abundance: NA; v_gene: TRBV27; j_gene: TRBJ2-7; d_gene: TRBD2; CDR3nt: TGTGCCAGCGGACGGGGAGTAGCGGGTGTCTACGAGCAGTACTTC; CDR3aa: CASGRGVAGVYEQYF
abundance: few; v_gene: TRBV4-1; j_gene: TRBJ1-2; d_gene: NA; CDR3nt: TGCGCCAGCAGCCAGGGGTTTTATGGCTACACCTTC; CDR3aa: CASSQGFYGYTF
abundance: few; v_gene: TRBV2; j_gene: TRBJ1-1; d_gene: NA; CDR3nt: TGTGCCAGCAGTGAGGGACCTTATTCTGAAGCTTTCTTT; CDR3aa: CASSEGPYSEAFF
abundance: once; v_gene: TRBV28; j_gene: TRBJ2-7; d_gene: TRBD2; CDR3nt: TGTGCCAGCAGCCTTGGGACTAGCGGGAGTCGCGAGCAGTACTTC; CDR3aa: CASSLGTSGSREQYF
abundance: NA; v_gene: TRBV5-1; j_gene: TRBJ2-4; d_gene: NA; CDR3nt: TGCGCCAGCAGCGAAGGGGACGAACACATTCAGTACTTC; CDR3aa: CASSEGDEHIQYF
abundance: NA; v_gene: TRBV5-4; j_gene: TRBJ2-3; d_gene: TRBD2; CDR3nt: TGTGCCAGCAGTCCGCTAGCGGGAGGCGCCACAGATACGCAGTATTTT; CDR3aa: CASSPLAGGATDTQYF
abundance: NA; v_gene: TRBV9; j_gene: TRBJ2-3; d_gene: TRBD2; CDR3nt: TGTGCCAGCAGCGCCCCCCTAGCGGGGCCCACAGATACGCAGTATTTT; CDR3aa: CASSAPLAGPTDTQYF
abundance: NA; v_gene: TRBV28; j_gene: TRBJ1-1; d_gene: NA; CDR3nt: TGTGCCAGCTGGCTGAACACTGAAGCTTTCTTT; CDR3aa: CASWLNTEAFF
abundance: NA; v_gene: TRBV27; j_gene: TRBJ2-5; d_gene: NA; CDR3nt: TGTGCCAGCAGTAAGGGTGACCAAGAGACCCAGTACTTC; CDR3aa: CASSKGDQETQYF
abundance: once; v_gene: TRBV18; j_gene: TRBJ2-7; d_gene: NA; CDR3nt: TGTGCCAGCTCACCAAAGCCGGCGGAGGGCCCCTACGAGCAGTACTTC; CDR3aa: CASSPKPAEGPYEQYF
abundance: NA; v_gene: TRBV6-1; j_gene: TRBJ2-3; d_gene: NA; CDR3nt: TGTGCCAGCATACAAGTCGGGATCAGGGATACGCAGTATTTT; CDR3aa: CASIQVGIRDTQYF
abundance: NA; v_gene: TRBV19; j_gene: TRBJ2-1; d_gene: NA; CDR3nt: TGTGCCAGTAGTATAGACCCTAGGGGCTATAATGAGCAGTTCTTC; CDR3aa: CASSIDPRGYNEQFF
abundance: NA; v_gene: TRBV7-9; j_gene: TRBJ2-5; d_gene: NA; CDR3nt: TGTGCCAGCAGTCAGGGAGCTACCCAAGAGACCCAGTACTTC; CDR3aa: CASSQGATQETQYF
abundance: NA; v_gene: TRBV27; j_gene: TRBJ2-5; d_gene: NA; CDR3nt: TGTGCCAGCAGCCCGATCTACAGGGAAAAAGAGACCCAGTACTTC; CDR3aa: CASSPIYREKETQYF
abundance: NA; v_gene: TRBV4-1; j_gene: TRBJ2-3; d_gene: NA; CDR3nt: TGCGCCAGCAGCCAAGTTAGTCCGAGCACAGATACGCAGTATTTT; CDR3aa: CASSQVSPSTDTQYF
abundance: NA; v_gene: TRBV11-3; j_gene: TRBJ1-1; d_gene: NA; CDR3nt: TGTGCCAGCAGCTTAGGGTGGGGAAATGAAGCTTTCTTT; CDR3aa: CASSLGWGNEAFF
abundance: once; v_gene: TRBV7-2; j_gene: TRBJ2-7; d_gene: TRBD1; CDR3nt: TGTGCCAGCAAATACAGGGGCACCTACGAGCAGTACTTC; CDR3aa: CASKYRGTYEQYF
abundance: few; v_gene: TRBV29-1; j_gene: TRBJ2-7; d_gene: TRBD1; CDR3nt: TGCAGCGTTGTGTCAGGGGGACAGGGGGCAAAAGAGCAGTACTTC; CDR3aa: CSVVSGGQGAKEQYF
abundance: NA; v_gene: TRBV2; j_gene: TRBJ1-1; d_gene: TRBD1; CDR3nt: TGTGCCAGCAGGCACCGGGACAGGGACGGCACTGAAGCTTTCTTT; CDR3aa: CASRHRDRDGTEAFF
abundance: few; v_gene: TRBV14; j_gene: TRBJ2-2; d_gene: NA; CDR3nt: TGTGCCAGCAGCCAAGATAAGTATAGCCGTACGAACACCGGGGAGCTGTTTTTT; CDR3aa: CASSQDKYSRTNTGELFF
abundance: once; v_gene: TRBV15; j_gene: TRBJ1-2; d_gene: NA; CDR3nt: TGTGCCACCAGCAGAGATCGCGGAGAATCCGGCTACACCTTC; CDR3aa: CATSRDRGESGYTF
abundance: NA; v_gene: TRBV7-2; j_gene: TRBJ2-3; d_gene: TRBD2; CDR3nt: TGTGCCAGCAGGGTCCGCGGGGGTGCGACAGATACGCAGTATTTT; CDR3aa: CASRVRGGATDTQYF
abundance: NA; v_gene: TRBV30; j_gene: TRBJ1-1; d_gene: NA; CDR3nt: TGTGCCTGGAACCGGGATTTGGACACTGAAGCTTTCTTT; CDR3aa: CAWNRDLDTEAFF
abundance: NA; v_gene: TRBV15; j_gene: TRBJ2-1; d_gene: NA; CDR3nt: TGTGCCACCAGCAGAGTATACGGAAGCAATGAGCAGTTCTTC; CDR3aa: CATSRVYGSNEQFF
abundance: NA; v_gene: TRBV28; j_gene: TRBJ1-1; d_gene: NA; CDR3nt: TGTGCCAGCTTAGTAGGAGTGAACACTGAAGCTTTCTTT; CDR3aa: CASLVGVNTEAFF
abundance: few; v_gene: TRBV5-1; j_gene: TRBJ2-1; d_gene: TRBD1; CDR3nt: TGCGCCAGCAGCTTCCCGGGACAGGGAAGGGACCGGAGCTCCTACAATGAGCAGTTCTTC; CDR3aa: CASSFPGQGRDRSSYNEQFF
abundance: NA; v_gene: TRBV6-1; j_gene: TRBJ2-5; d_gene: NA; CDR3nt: TGTGCCAGCAGTGGGCACTACAGAGAGACCCAGTACTTC; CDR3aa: CASSGHYRETQYF
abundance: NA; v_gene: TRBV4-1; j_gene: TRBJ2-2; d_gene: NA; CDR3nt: TGCGCCAGCAGCCAAGAGAGGCAGAACACCGGGGAGCTGTTTTTT; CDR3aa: CASSQERQNTGELFF
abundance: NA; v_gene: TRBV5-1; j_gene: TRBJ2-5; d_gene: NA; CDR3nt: TGCGCCAGCAGCGAAGACAGTCAAGAGACCCAGTACTTC; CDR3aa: CASSEDSQETQYF
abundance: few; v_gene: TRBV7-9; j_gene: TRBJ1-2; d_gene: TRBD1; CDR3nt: TGTGCCAGCAGCCCTGGACAGGGGAACTATGGCTACACCTTC; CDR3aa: CASSPGQGNYGYTF
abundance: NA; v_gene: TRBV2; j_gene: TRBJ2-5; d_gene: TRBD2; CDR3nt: TGTGCCAGCCACCAGGGTTGGACTAGCGGGAGAGGTGGGGAGACCCAGTACTTC; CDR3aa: CASHQGWTSGRGGETQYF